This T cell receptor beta chain was observed in a study of CD8 T cells in ankylosing spondylitis. TCRdb re-analysed the 5' RACE reads in MiXCR, keeping a single row per CDR3 protein. This sample yields roughly 440,000 distinct CDR3 sequences, of which roughly a sixth are seen a single time; over 0.9% belongs to the top ten. Details on this clonotype: The antigen is undetermined.

Germline CDR1 is MDHEN and CDR2 is SYDVKM. Trimming took off 10 bases at V and 2 bases at J, with 12 bases between the two ends. This CDR3 is built from 12 residues. The study's findings and limits: Typical of ankylosing spondylitis blood, it appeared, was a TCR beta motif of roughly eight highly homologous variants.

This clonotype was sampled from a male donor with ankylosing spondylitis. This chain uses TRBV28 with TRBJ2-7, with D unresolved. The sample comprised blood, either unsorted or a sorted T cell fraction (not recorded which). CDR3 region: CATRTGTYEQYF. The CDR3 DNA sequence: TGTGCCACCAGGACCGGCACCTACGAGCAGTACTTC.